Following are 30 T cell receptor beta chains from one sample sequenced in a study of spatial heterogeneity in lung cancer. No antigen is known for these receptors. Time point denoted: sample taken at primary tumor resection. TCRdb re-called the 5' RACE reads through MiXCR, storing one row per CDR3 protein. The top ten clones hold about 12% of a sample with around 1,200 distinct CDR3 sequences, approximately 28% of them seen once. General study points: How many expanded intratumoral alpha and beta TCRs were present tracked the tumor mutation count, which was a count of nonsynonymous mutations.

The material was lung tumor tissue, obtained at surgery. All receptors derive from a male donor with early-stage non-small cell lung cancer.

This clonotype was counted a few times. A library prepared for alpha chains yielded this beta chain as an off-target read; its size is of little meaning. The V gene is TRBV7-9, the J gene TRBJ2-5; perhaps TRBD1 as D (5 bases). The CDR3 length is 14 residues. Per the germline V gene, CDR1 is SEHNR and CDR2 is FQNEAQ (reference sequence). The ends were cut back, 3 bases at V and 0 bases at J, with 8 bases in the middle. The CDR3, as DNA: TGTGCCAGCAGCTTTTCAGGGAACCAAGAGACCCAGTACTTC. Amino acid sequence: CASSFSGNQETQYF.

As to this clonotype: The library was prepared for alpha chains; this beta chain is a stray read, so its frequency means little. The chain joins TRBV7-8 to TRBJ2-5, with D uncertain. Germline-derived CDR1 and CDR2 are SGHVS and FQNEAQ. The CDR3 is 12 residues long. V was pared by 1 base and J by 4 bases, with 4 bases between. The CDR3 region has the DNA TGTGCCAGCAGCTTAGGCCCAGAGACCCAGTACTTC. Amino acid sequence: CASSLGPETQYF.

Worth noting for this clonotype: Found in a library prepared for alpha chains, this beta chain is an off-target read, and its abundance has little meaning. The V and J genes are TRBV5-1 and TRBJ1-2, with 7 nucleotides matching TRBD1. There are 14 residues in the CDR3. V dropped 4 bases and J dropped 0; count of bases not matched to a gene: 3. From germline, CDR1 is SGHRS and CDR2 YFSETQ. The CDR3 reads CASSRQGANYGYTF. CDR3 coding DNA: TGCGCCAGCAGCCGACAGGGAGCTAACTATGGCTACACCTTC.

A remark on this clonotype: Little can be read into the size of this beta chain, an off-target read in a library designed for alpha chains. The chain is built from TRBV6-2 or TRBV6-3 and TRBJ1-2; D unclear. Deletions cut 0 bases from V and 6 bases from J, with 11 bases between. Germline V gives CDR1 MNHEY, CDR2 SVGEGT. The CDR3 has 14 residues. The CDR3 sequence is CASSYSTAVDGYTF. CDR3 DNA sequence: TGTGCCAGCAGTTACTCAACCGCGGTTGATGGCTACACCTTC.

This clonotype was counted only a few times. With the library built for alpha chains, this beta chain is off target and its frequency is not meaningful. V and J are TRBV18 and TRBJ2-7; D gene unclear. This CDR3 region has 12 residues. Germline V gene lookup returns CDR1 KGHSH and CDR2 LQKENI. Trimming took 3 bases from V and 3 from J, leaving 6 bases between them. This CDR3 reads CASSPGSYEQYF. CDR3 DNA sequence: TGTGCCAGCTCACCGGGAAGCTACGAGCAGTACTTC. Full variable domain (outside the CDR3, taken from reference TRBV18 and TRBJ2-7): NAGVMQNPRHLVRRRGQEARLRCSPMKGHSHVYWYRQLPEEGLKFMVYLQKENIIDESGMPKERFSAEFPKEGPSILRIQQVVRGDSAAYFCASSPGSYEQYFGPGTRLTVT.

This clonotype turned up a few times. Found in a library prepared for alpha chains, this beta chain is an off-target read, and its abundance has little meaning. V usage is TRBV20-1 and J usage is TRBJ2-3, with D possibly matching TRBD2 (6 bases). There are 12 residues in the CDR3. Per the germline V gene, CDR1 is DFQATT and CDR2 is SNEGSKA (reference sequence). V was pared by 7 bases and J by 7 bases, with 15 bases between. CDR3 amino acids: CSGIGTLHTQYF. As DNA, the CDR3 is TGCAGTGGGATCGGGACTCTCCATACGCAGTATTTT.

This clonotype has just a few counts. With the library built for alpha chains, this beta chain is off target and its frequency is not meaningful. This chain joins TRBV7-2 and TRBJ2-2, with 9 bases aligning to TRBD2. V lost 8 bases to trimming and J lost 5 bases; unmatched junction nucleotides: 3. This CDR3 is 13 amino acids long. The germline V gene has CDR1 SGHTA and CDR2 FQGNSA. As DNA, the CDR3 is TGTGCCAGCTCGCTAGCGGGGACCGGGGAGCTGTTTTTT. Protein sequence: CASSLAGTGELFF.

Only a few counts were recorded for this clonotype. In a library made to pick up alpha chains, this beta chain is a stray read with a size that means little. The V gene is TRBV2, the J gene TRBJ2-2; weak D call: TRBD1 (6 bases). Deletions cut 4 bases from V and 6 bases from J, with 9 bases between. The CDR3 runs to 13 residues. Germline V CDR1 and CDR2: SNHLY, FYNNEI. Here the CDR3 DNA reads TGTGCCAGCAGTGCAGGGGATGCCGGGGAGCTGTTTTTT. Translation: CASSAGDAGELFF.

This clonotype has only a few counts. The size of this beta chain means little, since it is a stray read in a library made for alpha chains. The rearrangement uses TRBV7-6 and TRBJ2-5, with unresolved D. Between the trimmed V and J ends, which lost 1 base and 3 bases, there was a span of 9 bases. The CDR3 contains 14 residues. The germline gives CDR1 SGHVS, CDR2 FNYEAQ. CDR3 residues: CASSLVQIEETQYF. CDR3 bases: TGTGCCAGCAGCTTAGTTCAGATAGAAGAGACCCAGTACTTC.

This clonotype is large by share. As an off-target read in a library built for alpha chains, this beta chain has a frequency of little significance. This chain uses TRBV14 with TRBJ2-1; tentative D call: TRBD2 (6 bases). The V gene lost 6 bases and the J gene lost 1 base, with 16 bases spanning the gap. Per germline, CDR1 SGHDN and CDR2 FVKESK. This CDR3 region has 16 residues. CDR3 in DNA: TGTGCCAGCAGGGGAAGCCTAGCGCAATCCTACAATGAGCAGTTCTTC. Translated, it gives CASRGSLAQSYNEQFF.

This clonotype was found a few times. Found in a library prepared for alpha chains, this beta chain is an off-target read, and its abundance has little meaning. The chain has TRBV30 and TRBJ2-7, with D uncertain. CDR1 and CDR2 from the germline V gene are GTSNPN and SVGIG (reference sequence). The CDR3 extends over 11 amino acids. The germline V and J ends were trimmed by 3 bases and 2 bases, with 5 bases remaining between them. CDR3 nucleotides: TGTGCCTGGAGCGATGCCTACGAGCAGTACTTC. Amino acid sequence: CAWSDAYEQYF.

In its sample, this clonotype was seen a few times. This beta chain is a stray read from a library made for alpha chains; its abundance is not meaningful. The chain has TRBV6-2 or TRBV6-3 and TRBJ2-7, with D unclear. Trimming left V 2 bases short and J 3 bases short, with 11 bases between. CDR1 MNHEY and CDR2 SVGEGT come from the germline V gene. This CDR3 region has 14 residues. The CDR3 region has the DNA TGTGCCAGCAGTTACATGGGAACTGACTACGAGCAGTACTTC. Its protein product is CASSYMGTDYEQYF.

This clonotype has more than one count but fewer than ten. This beta chain is off target for a library built for alpha chains, so its abundance means little. The genes are TRBV10-2 and TRBJ2-1, with 7 bases matching TRBD2. V lost 6 bases, J lost 6 bases, and 2 bases stayed unmatched. Germline loops: CDR1 WSHSY, CDR2 SAAADI. There are 12 residues in the CDR3. The CDR3 bases are TGCGCCAGCAGCGGGACTACCAATGAGCAGTTCTTC. This encodes CASSGTTNEQFF.

This clonotype is labeled large (0.1 to 1%). This beta chain represents an off-target read in a library built for alpha chains; its size is of limited meaning. This chain links TRBV7-2 with TRBJ2-5; D unclear. The CDR3 consists of 13 residues. Germline CDR1 is SGHTA and CDR2 is FQGNSA. V was cut by 6 bases and J by 3 bases, with 11 bases left in between. The CDR3 DNA reads as TGTGCCAGCAGACCACGCTCCGAAGAGACCCAGTACTTC. Encoded protein: CASRPRSEETQYF. The entire variable domain, with the rest obtained from reference TRBV7-2 and TRBJ2-5, is as follows: GAGVSQSPSNKVTEKGKDVELRCDPISGHTALYWYRQSLGQGLEFLIYFQGNSAPDKSGLPSDRFSAERTGGSVSTLTIQRTQQEDSAVYLCASRPRSEETQYFGPGTRLLVL.

By sample share, this clonotype is large (0.1 to 1%). This beta chain slipped into a library made for alpha chains as a stray read, so its size is not meaningful. The rearrangement links TRBV28 to TRBJ2-7, with TRBD2 identical over 9 bases. Unmatched junction bases numbered 4, after V lost 2 bases and J lost 5 bases. This CDR3 is built from 14 residues. Germline V gene lookup returns CDR1 MDHEN and CDR2 SYDVKM. The CDR3 DNA is TGTGCCAGCAGTTTAATAGCGGGAGTACACGAGCAGTACTTC. It is translated as CASSLIAGVHEQYF.

About this clonotype itself: This beta chain is a stray read from a library made for alpha chains; its abundance is not meaningful. The V call is TRBV10-2, the J call TRBJ2-7; D may be TRBD2 (5 bases). CDR1 WSHSY and CDR2 SAAADI come from the germline V gene. This CDR3 spans 14 amino acids. V lost 3 bases to trimming and J lost 0 bases, with 9 bases between them. CDR3 protein: CASSDPGGSYEQYF. The CDR3 DNA reads as TGCGCCAGCAGTGATCCCGGAGGCTCCTACGAGCAGTACTTC.

On this clonotype itself: Since the library was made to target alpha chains, this beta chain is a stray read and its abundance is not meaningful. This rearrangement joins TRBV12-3 or TRBV12-4 to TRBJ2-7; D is unresolved. V was pared by 7 bases and J by 0 bases, with 13 bases between. This CDR3 region has 14 residues. The CDR3 reads CASTFSPDSYEQYF. The CDR3 DNA reads TGTGCCAGCACCTTTTCTCCCGACTCCTACGAGCAGTACTTC.

With regard to this clonotype: Little can be read into the size of this beta chain, an off-target read in a library designed for alpha chains. The chain recombines TRBV20-1 with TRBJ2-1; 10 bases agree with TRBD1. The CDR3 totals 13 residues. Germline trimming cut 6 bases from V and 8 bases from J; bases unmatched to any gene: 7. Germline-derived CDR1 and CDR2 are DFQATT and SNEGSKA (reference sequence). The CDR3 loop is CSAIADRGHEQFF. The CDR3 DNA reads TGCAGTGCCATCGCAGACAGGGGGCATGAGCAGTTCTTC.

Concerning this clonotype itself: This beta chain came through as a stray read in a library set up for alpha chains, and its size says little. V is TRBV11-3 and J is TRBJ2-6, with D perhaps TRBD2 (6 bases). Trimming cost V 5 bases and J 6 bases, with 23 bases left between them. This CDR3 comprises 18 residues. The germline V gene has CDR1 SGHNT and CDR2 YENEEA. The CDR3 coding sequence is TGTGCCAGCAGCCCCCGTCGACAGATCTCGGGGGTGGCCAACGTCCTGACTTTC. Residues: CASSPRRQISGVANVLTF.

In the case of this clonotype: Since it is a stray read in a library aimed at alpha chains, this beta chain has a size that is not meaningful. The chain links TRBV11-2 to TRBJ1-4; D is undetermined. The V end lost 1 base, the J end lost 7 bases, and 4 bases lay between the germline ends. The CDR3 has 12 residues. In germline, CDR1 is SGHAT, CDR2 FQNNGV. This CDR3 is CASSLVGEKLFF. CDR3 nucleotides: TGTGCCAGCAGCTTAGTAGGTGAAAAACTGTTTTTT.

About this clonotype: The library was built for alpha chains, so this beta chain is an off-target read and its size means little. This chain uses TRBV7-6 with TRBJ2-7; the D call may be TRBD1 or TRBD2 (5 bases each). This CDR3 region has 12 residues. Per the germline V gene, CDR1 is SGHVS and CDR2 is FNYEAQ. The germline V and J ends were trimmed by 3 bases and 5 bases, with 8 bases remaining between them. CDR3 amino acids: CASSLRGNEQYF. The CDR3 DNA follows: TGTGCCAGCAGCTTGAGGGGCAACGAGCAGTACTTC. Together with reference TRBV7-6 and TRBJ2-7, the CDR3 gives the full variable domain: GAGVSQSPRYKVTKRGQDVALRCDPISGHVSLYWYRQALGQGPEFLTYFNYEAQQDKSGLPNDRFSAERPEGSISTLTIQRTEQRDSAMYRCASSLRGNEQYFGPGTRLTVT.

This clonotype was picked up a small number of times. As an off-target read in a library built for alpha chains, this beta chain has a frequency of little significance. The chain joins TRBV6-5 to TRBJ2-5; tentatively, D is TRBD1 or TRBD2 (5 bases each). Germline V gives CDR1 MNHEY, CDR2 SVGAGI. V lost 4 bases and J lost 5, with 11 bases in between. CDR3 length equals 13 residues. This CDR3 is CASSSPGRETQYF. CDR3 nucleotides: TGTGCCAGCAGTTCTCCGGGACGGGAGACCCAGTACTTC.

This clonotype has a handful of counts. The library was designed around alpha chains, so this beta chain is a stray read whose abundance carries little weight. The V and J genes are TRBV28 and TRBJ2-2; weak D call: TRBD1 (6 bases). CDR1 and CDR2 (germline): MDHEN, SYDVKM. Trimming shortened V by 6 bases and J by 3 bases, and 11 bases separated the two germline ends. CDR3 length: 14 amino acids. The CDR3 reads CASRNREYTGELFF. CDR3 sequence (DNA): TGTGCCAGCAGGAACAGGGAATACACCGGGGAGCTGTTTTTT.

This clonotype was seen more than once but under ten times. This beta chain lies outside the target of a library built for alpha chains; its clone size means little. V usage is TRBV7-2 and J usage is TRBJ2-1; D may be TRBD2 (6 bases). V lost 7 bases and J lost 4, with 14 bases in between. The CDR3 length is 14 residues. The germline CDR1 and CDR2 sequences are SGHTA and FQGNSA. The CDR3 bases are TGTGCCAGCACCCCCGTAGGGACTTACAATGAGCAGTTCTTC. This encodes CASTPVGTYNEQFF. Using reference TRBV7-2 and TRBJ2-1 for the parts outside the CDR3, the full variable domain is GAGVSQSPSNKVTEKGKDVELRCDPISGHTALYWYRQSLGQGLEFLIYFQGNSAPDKSGLPSDRFSAERTGGSVSTLTIQRTQQEDSAVYLCASTPVGTYNEQFFGPGTRLTVL.

Concerning this clonotype itself: This beta chain is a stray read from a library made for alpha chains; its abundance is not meaningful. The V gene is TRBV19, the J gene TRBJ1-2; D is unresolved. V was trimmed by 1 base and J by 4 bases, leaving 7 bases between them. Looked up from germline, CDR1 is LNHDA and CDR2 is SQIVND (reference sequence). This CDR3 has 13 amino acids. This chain's CDR3 is CASSIATAYGYTF. CDR3 DNA: TGTGCCAGTAGTATAGCGACGGCCTATGGCTACACCTTC.

Concerning this clonotype: This beta chain is an unintended read in a library built for alpha chains; its size means little. The CDR3 is CATGQGPYEQYF. The CDR3 region has the DNA TGTGCCACGGGGCAGGGCCCCTACGAGCAGTACTTC. This chain links TRBV28 with TRBJ2-7; D possibly uses TRBD1 or TRBD2 (5 bases each). This CDR3 is built from 12 residues. The V gene's germline CDR1 is MDHEN and CDR2 SYDVKM. Trimming stripped 10 bases from V and 2 bases from J, with 12 bases between.

Note on this clonotype: A library prepared for alpha chains yielded this beta chain as an off-target read; its size is of little meaning. This sequence joins TRBV7-9 and TRBJ2-1; 13 nucleotides align to TRBD2. Per the germline V gene, CDR1 is SEHNR and CDR2 is FQNEAQ (reference sequence). Losses at the gene ends were 5 bases for V and 12 bases for J; bases not matched to a gene: 7. This CDR3 is built from 14 residues. CDR3: CASSPGLAGVGQFF. The CDR3 DNA reads TGTGCCAGCAGCCCTGGACTAGCGGGAGTAGGGCAGTTCTTC.

By sample share, this clonotype is large (0.1 to 1%). Since it is a stray read in a library aimed at alpha chains, this beta chain has a size that is not meaningful. The rearrangement uses TRBV20-1 and TRBJ2-7; TRBD2 matches at 7 bases. The CDR3 runs 14 residues. Trimming cost V 5 bases and J 2 bases; bases outside gene matches: 9. CDR1 DFQATT and CDR2 SNEGSKA come from the germline V gene (reference sequence). The CDR3 protein is CSAGGWEGPYEQYF. CDR3 nucleotides: TGCAGTGCTGGGGGTTGGGAGGGCCCCTACGAGCAGTACTTC.

This clonotype is labeled large. A library made for alpha chains picked up this beta chain off target, so its size means little. J is TRBJ2-1 and V is TRBV20-1; D is possibly TRBD1 (5 bases). V was pared by 6 bases and J by 9 bases, with 21 bases between. Germline V lookup: CDR1 DFQATT, CDR2 SNEGSKA (reference sequence). The CDR3 is made up of 14 amino acids. CDR3 bases: TGCAGTGCCCCCCCTGCCCAGGGTTCGCGTGAGCAGTTCTTC. Translation gives CSAPPAQGSREQFF.

Comments on this clonotype: As an off-target read in a library built for alpha chains, this beta chain has a frequency of little significance. The chain couples TRBV6-6 to TRBJ2-5; tentatively, D is TRBD1 (7 bases). Trimming left V 8 bases short and J 5 bases short, with 15 bases between. CDR3 length: 13 amino acids. The germline CDR1 and CDR2 sequences are MNHNY and SVGAGI (reference sequence). The chain's CDR3 is CASSRAGGETQYF. The CDR3 nucleotides are TGTGCCAGCTCCCGGGCAGGGGGGGAGACCCAGTACTTC.